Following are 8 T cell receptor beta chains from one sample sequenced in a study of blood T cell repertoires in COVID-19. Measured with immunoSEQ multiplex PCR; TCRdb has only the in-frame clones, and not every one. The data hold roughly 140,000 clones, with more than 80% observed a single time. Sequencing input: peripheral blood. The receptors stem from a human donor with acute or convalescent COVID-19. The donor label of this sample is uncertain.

CDR3 loop: CASSPLLSEAFF. In DNA form, the CDR3 reads TGTGCCAGCAGCCCCTTGTTGTCTGAAGCTTTCTTT. The genes are TRBV7-6 and TRBJ1-1, with D uncertain. Trimming pared 5 bases from V and 6 bases from J, leaving 10 bases between. CDR1 SGHVS and CDR2 FNYEAQ come from the germline V gene. The CDR3 spans 12 residues. The entire variable domain, with the rest obtained from reference TRBV7-6 and TRBJ1-1, is as follows: GAGVSQSPRYKVTKRGQDVALRCDPISGHVSLYWYRQALGQGPEFLTYFNYEAQQDKSGLPNDRFSAERPEGSISTLTIQRTEQRDSAMYRCASSPLLSEAFFGQGTRLTVV.

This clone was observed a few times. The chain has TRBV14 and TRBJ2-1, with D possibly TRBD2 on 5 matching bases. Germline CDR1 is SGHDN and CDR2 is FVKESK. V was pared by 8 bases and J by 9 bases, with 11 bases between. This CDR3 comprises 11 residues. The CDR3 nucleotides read TGTGCCAGCCGTTCCCGGGGTGAGCAGTTCTTC. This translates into CASRSRGEQFF.

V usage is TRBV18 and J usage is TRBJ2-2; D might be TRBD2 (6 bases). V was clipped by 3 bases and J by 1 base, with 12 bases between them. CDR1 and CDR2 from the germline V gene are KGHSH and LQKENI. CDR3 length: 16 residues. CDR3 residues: CASSPFGGENTGELFF. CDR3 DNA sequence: TGTGCCAGCTCACCTTTCGGCGGGGAGAACACCGGGGAGCTGTTTTTT.

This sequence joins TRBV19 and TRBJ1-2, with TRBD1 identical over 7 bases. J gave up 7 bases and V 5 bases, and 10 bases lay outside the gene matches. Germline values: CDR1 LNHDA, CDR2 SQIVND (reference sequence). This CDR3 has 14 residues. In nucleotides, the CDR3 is TGTGCCAGTAGTTCTCTCAGGGGGTATCGTGGCTACACCTTC. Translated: CASSSLRGYRGYTF. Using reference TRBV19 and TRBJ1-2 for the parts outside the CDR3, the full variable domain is DGGITQSPKYLFRKEGQNVTLSCEQNLNHDAMYWYRQDPGQGLRLIYYSQIVNDFQKGDIAEGYSVSREKKESFPLTVTSAQKNPTAFYLCASSSLRGYRGYTFGSGTRLTVV.

DNA for the CDR3: TGTGCCTGGAGCCCTTCAGGGGGCCTTGAAGCTTTCTTT. Its protein product is CAWSPSGGLEAFF. This rearrangement joins TRBV30 to TRBJ1-1, with 8 bases lining up with TRBD1. CDR3 length equals 13 residues. Germline values: CDR1 GTSNPN, CDR2 SVGIG (reference sequence). After removal of 3 bases from V and 7 bases from J, the junction contained 7 bases not matched to a gene.

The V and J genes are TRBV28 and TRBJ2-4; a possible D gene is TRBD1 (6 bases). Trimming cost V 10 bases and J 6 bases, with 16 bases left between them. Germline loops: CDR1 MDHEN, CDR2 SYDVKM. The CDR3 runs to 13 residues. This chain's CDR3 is CAIRPRGGNIQYF. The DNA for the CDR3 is TGTGCCATCAGGCCCAGGGGTGGAAACATTCAGTACTTC. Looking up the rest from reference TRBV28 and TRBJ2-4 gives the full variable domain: DVKVTQSSRYLVKRTGEKVFLECVQDMDHENMFWYRQDPGLGLRLIYFSYDVKMKEKGDIPEGYSVSREKKERFSLILESASTNQTSMYLCAIRPRGGNIQYFGAGTRLSVL.

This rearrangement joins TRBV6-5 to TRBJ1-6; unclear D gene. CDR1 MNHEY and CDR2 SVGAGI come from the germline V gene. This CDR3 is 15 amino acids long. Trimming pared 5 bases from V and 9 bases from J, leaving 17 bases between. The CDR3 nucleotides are TGTGCCAGCAGTCGCCGACTGGGGAGTGCTTCACCCCTCCACTTT. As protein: CASSRRLGSASPLHF.

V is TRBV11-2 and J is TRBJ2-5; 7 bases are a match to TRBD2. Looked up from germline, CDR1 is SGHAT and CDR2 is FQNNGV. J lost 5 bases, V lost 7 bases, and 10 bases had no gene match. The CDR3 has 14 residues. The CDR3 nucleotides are TGTGCCAGCACCCTGGGGAGGGTAGGGGAGACCCAGTACTTC. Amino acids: CASTLGRVGETQYF.